This is a list of T cell receptor beta chains from one sample in a study of T cells after yellow fever vaccination. Via MiXCR, TCRdb re-called the 5' RACE reads, giving one row per CDR3 protein. Seen here are 60,000 to 95,000 distinct CDR3 sequences, around 7.9% observed once, and the top ten hold approximately 29%. The material was CD8+ T cells sorted from PBMCs, obtained 10 to 11 days after the first yellow fever vaccination. These receptors all stem from a man younger than 35 who received the YFV17D yellow fever vaccine. Both conserved end residues are part of each CDR3. The order of the fields is V gene, J gene, D gene, clone size, CDR3 DNA, CDR3 protein. The D gene is left open where the match is weak. Not every row has a clone size; where given, it reads once, few, many or a size class.

v_call: TRBV6-2/TRBV6-3; j_call: TRBJ2-1; d_call: -; clone_size: many; cdr3_nt: TGTGCCAGCAGTTCCCCATTTGGGGGCTCGGGAAATGAGCAGTTCTTC; cdr3_aa: CASSSPFGGSGNEQFF
v_call: TRBV20-1; j_call: TRBJ2-3; d_call: TRBD2; clone_size: -; cdr3_nt: TGCAGTGCTAGAGAGAGAGCGGGGGGCTTTACGAGACAGTCATATACGCAGTATTTT; cdr3_aa: CSARERAGGFTRQSYTQYF
v_call: TRBV5-4; j_call: TRBJ2-2; d_call: TRBD1; clone_size: -; cdr3_nt: TGTGCCAGCAGCGGCGGACAGGGAGAATACACCGGGGAGCTGTTTTTT; cdr3_aa: CASSGGQGEYTGELFF
v_call: TRBV7-9; j_call: TRBJ2-1; d_call: -; clone_size: many; cdr3_nt: TGTGCCAGCAGCTTAGGGTACGGGAACAATGAGCAGTTCTTC; cdr3_aa: CASSLGYGNNEQFF
v_call: TRBV7-2; j_call: TRBJ2-5; d_call: -; clone_size: many; cdr3_nt: TGTGCCAGCAGCTCGGAGTGGGAGACCCAGTACTTC; cdr3_aa: CASSSEWETQYF
v_call: TRBV4-3; j_call: TRBJ1-2; d_call: -; clone_size: many; cdr3_nt: TGCGCCAGCAGCCAAGAGCCTACAGGGAACTATGGCTACACCTTC; cdr3_aa: CASSQEPTGNYGYTF
v_call: TRBV6-4; j_call: TRBJ2-3; d_call: -; clone_size: -; cdr3_nt: TGTGCCAGCAGTACATGGAGGAGACAGACCACAGATACGCAGTATTTT; cdr3_aa: CASSTWRRQTTDTQYF
v_call: TRBV2; j_call: TRBJ2-7; d_call: -; clone_size: few; cdr3_nt: TGTGCCAGCAGTCCAAGGACAGTCTCCTACGAGCAGTACTTC; cdr3_aa: CASSPRTVSYEQYF
v_call: TRBV19; j_call: TRBJ1-1; d_call: -; clone_size: few; cdr3_nt: TGTGCCAGTATCCTTTCAGTCTCGAGAAAGAACACTGAAGCTTTCTTT; cdr3_aa: CASILSVSRKNTEAFF
v_call: TRBV29-1; j_call: TRBJ2-2; d_call: TRBD2; clone_size: many; cdr3_nt: TGCAGCGTTCGGGGGGTTGATTCCGGGGAGCTGTTTTTT; cdr3_aa: CSVRGVDSGELFF
v_call: TRBV12-3/TRBV12-4; j_call: TRBJ1-5; d_call: TRBD1; clone_size: -; cdr3_nt: TGTGCCAGTCTAGGGGGCAGGGGCAATCAGCCCCAGCATTTT; cdr3_aa: CASLGGRGNQPQHF
v_call: TRBV7-9; j_call: TRBJ2-5; d_call: TRBD2; clone_size: many; cdr3_nt: TGTGCCAGCAGCCCCGGGGGGGGGCTATACCAAGAGACCCAGTACTTC; cdr3_aa: CASSPGGGLYQETQYF
v_call: TRBV9; j_call: TRBJ1-1; d_call: -; clone_size: -; cdr3_nt: TGTGCCAGCAGCGGGTGGGCCGAGAACACTGAAGCTTTCTTT; cdr3_aa: CASSGWAENTEAFF
v_call: TRBV7-8; j_call: TRBJ2-3; d_call: TRBD2; clone_size: -; cdr3_nt: TGTGCCAGCAGCTTGGGAACGGGACTAGCCGCCCAAGGGGCGGATACGCAGTATTTT; cdr3_aa: CASSLGTGLAAQGADTQYF
v_call: TRBV9; j_call: TRBJ2-2; d_call: TRBD2; clone_size: many; cdr3_nt: TGTGCCAGCAGCCACCCAGCGGGGGCGAACACCGGGGAGCTGTTTTTT; cdr3_aa: CASSHPAGANTGELFF
v_call: TRBV4-3; j_call: TRBJ2-7; d_call: -; clone_size: many; cdr3_nt: TGCGCCAGCAGCGAAGGACTTAACTACGAGCAGTACTTC; cdr3_aa: CASSEGLNYEQYF
v_call: TRBV12-3/TRBV12-4; j_call: TRBJ1-5; d_call: TRBD1; clone_size: -; cdr3_nt: TGTGCCAGCAGTCTCAGGGGGCAACTGCCCCAGCATTTT; cdr3_aa: CASSLRGQLPQHF
v_call: TRBV12-3/TRBV12-4; j_call: TRBJ1-4; d_call: TRBD1; clone_size: -; cdr3_nt: TGTGCCAGCAGTTTTCCACAGGGGGATAATGAAAAACTGTTTTTT; cdr3_aa: CASSFPQGDNEKLFF
v_call: TRBV13; j_call: TRBJ2-7; d_call: TRBD1; clone_size: few; cdr3_nt: TGTGCCAGCAGCTTAGAAGGGACAGGGCAATACGAGCAGTACTTC; cdr3_aa: CASSLEGTGQYEQYF
v_call: TRBV20-1; j_call: TRBJ2-7; d_call: -; clone_size: many; cdr3_nt: TGCAGTGCAGGATACGACTACGGGAGCTCCTACGAGCAGTACTTC; cdr3_aa: CSAGYDYGSSYEQYF
v_call: TRBV27; j_call: TRBJ2-2; d_call: TRBD1; clone_size: -; cdr3_nt: TGTGCCAGCAGTTTCCGGGACAGAGGAATAATACGCGCGAACACCGGGGAGCTGTTTTTT; cdr3_aa: CASSFRDRGIIRANTGELFF
v_call: TRBV7-9; j_call: TRBJ2-1; d_call: TRBD2; clone_size: few; cdr3_nt: TGTGCCAGCAGCCCAACTAGCGGGGGGTTAAATGAGCAGTTCTTC; cdr3_aa: CASSPTSGGLNEQFF
v_call: TRBV7-8; j_call: TRBJ1-2; d_call: -; clone_size: -; cdr3_nt: TGTGCCAGCAGCTTAGAAATATCGGGGATGGATGGCTACACCTTC; cdr3_aa: CASSLEISGMDGYTF
v_call: TRBV4-1; j_call: TRBJ2-5; d_call: TRBD2; clone_size: few; cdr3_nt: TGCGCCAGCAGCCAAAATTATCGGGGGGAAGAGACCCAGTACTTC; cdr3_aa: CASSQNYRGEETQYF
v_call: TRBV5-4; j_call: TRBJ2-3; d_call: -; clone_size: many; cdr3_nt: TGTGCCAGCAGCAGGGGCGAGGACAGCACAGATACGCAGTATTTT; cdr3_aa: CASSRGEDSTDTQYF
v_call: TRBV24-1; j_call: TRBJ2-2; d_call: TRBD2; clone_size: many; cdr3_nt: TGTGCCACCAGTGATCGAGGCGCCGGGGGGAGCACCGGGGAGCTGTTTTTT; cdr3_aa: CATSDRGAGGSTGELFF